This T cell receptor (beta chain) comes out of a study of CD8 T cells in ankylosing spondylitis. Study-wide points: As reported, disease-linked clones showed significant enrichment in matched ankylosing spondylitis synovial fluid.

TCRdb reanalysed the 5' RACE reads using MiXCR and keeps one entry per CDR3 protein. Of around 35,000 distinct CDR3 sequences listed, more than 9.5% are singletons. Trimming took off 2 bases at V and 4 bases at J, with 15 bases between the two ends. This CDR3 is built from 15 residues. Germline lookup yields CDR1 MGHRA and CDR2 YSYEKL. With regard to this clonotype: No antigen is known for it.

This clonotype was obtained from a male donor with ankylosing spondylitis. The sample was synovial fluid, either unsorted or a sorted T cell fraction (not recorded which). The chain recombines TRBV4-1 with TRBJ2-7, with a weak D call TRBD1 (6 bases). Written as DNA, the CDR3 is TGCGCCAGCAGCCAAAACCGGGACAAGGAATACGAGCAGTACTTC. The encoded protein is CASSQNRDKEYEQYF.